The next 22 T cell receptor beta chains were all read from a single sample in a study of T cell responses to AZD1222 COVID-19 vaccine. The repertoire was sequenced with immunoSEQ multiplex PCR; TCRdb's copy has only in-frame clones and lacks some. This sample has about 39,000 clones; about 92% occur once, and the top ten carry roughly 35%. Sequencing used peripheral blood, obtained 28 days after the second AZD1222 dose. These receptors originate from an adult who received the AZD1222 COVID-19 vaccine.

The chain recombines TRBV9 with TRBJ1-2; possibly TRBD1 for D (5 bases). This CDR3 comprises 15 residues. With 4 bases removed from V and 2 bases from J, the gap between germline ends came to 15 bases. Per the germline V gene, CDR1 is SGDLS and CDR2 is YYNGEE. As DNA, the CDR3 is TGTGCCAGCAGCAAATCAGCCGGGGCCAACTATGGCTACACCTTC. Translation: CASSKSAGANYGYTF.

J is TRBJ1-2 and V is TRBV7-2, with 7 bases matching TRBD1. The CDR3 length is 13 residues. V gave up 5 bases and J gave up 3 bases; unmatched junction bases: 3. Germline loops: CDR1 SGHTA, CDR2 FQGNSA. CDR3 DNA: TGTGCCAGCAGCCCAGGGGGGGACTATGGCTACACCTTC. Translating it yields CASSPGGDYGYTF. Variable domain in full (rest from reference TRBV7-2 and TRBJ1-2): GAGVSQSPSNKVTEKGKDVELRCDPISGHTALYWYRQSLGQGLEFLIYFQGNSAPDKSGLPSDRFSAERTGGSVSTLTIQRTQQEDSAVYLCASSPGGDYGYTFGSGTRLTVV.

The chain has TRBV6-5 and TRBJ1-2; D may be TRBD1 (6 bases). This CDR3 has 14 residues. The germline V gene encodes CDR1 MNHEY and CDR2 SVGAGI. Trimming stripped 7 bases from V and 4 bases from J, with 16 bases between. This CDR3 is CASKRTATGYGYTF. For the CDR3, the DNA is TGTGCCAGCAAGAGGACAGCTACAGGCTATGGCTACACCTTC.

The chain carries TRBV11-2 and TRBJ2-7; 9 positions match TRBD1. The CDR3 is made up of 16 amino acids. In germline, CDR1 is SGHAT, CDR2 FQNNGV. V lost 1 base to trimming and J lost 2 bases; unmatched junction nucleotides: 6. CDR3: CASSLGGTGNPYEQYF. In nucleotides, the CDR3 is TGTGCCAGCAGCTTAGGTGGGACAGGGAATCCCTACGAGCAGTACTTC.

The chain uses TRBV29-1 and TRBJ2-1; perhaps D is TRBD1 or TRBD2 (5 bases each). This CDR3 is built from 14 residues. The germline V gene has CDR1 SQVTM and CDR2 ANQGSEA. V was shortened by 4 bases and J by 10 bases, with 20 bases between the two germline ends. The CDR3 DNA reads TGCAGCGTTGTTGGGGCGCCCGACTATCCGGAGCAGTTCTTC. Its translation is CSVVGAPDYPEQFF.

J is TRBJ2-3 and V is TRBV18; possible D gene TRBD1, 6 bases. This CDR3 comprises 16 residues. The V end lost 3 bases, the J end lost 3 bases, and 16 bases lay between the germline ends. Germline-derived CDR1 and CDR2 are KGHSH and LQKENI. This chain's CDR3 is CASSPEQGHNTDTQYF. The CDR3 DNA reads as TGTGCCAGCTCACCCGAGCAGGGACACAATACAGATACGCAGTATTTT.

V gene TRBV15 combines with J gene TRBJ1-5; D gene uncertain. Germline CDR1 reads LNHNV; CDR2 reads YYDKDF (reference sequence). CDR3 size: 16 residues. Trimming removed 3 bases from V and 0 bases from J, with 12 bases in between. The chain's CDR3 is CATSSREEYSNQPQHF. The CDR3 DNA sequence: TGTGCCACCAGCAGTAGGGAGGAATATAGCAATCAGCCCCAGCATTTT.

Only a few counts were recorded for this clone. This chain links TRBV11-3 with TRBJ2-1; tentative D call: TRBD2 (5 bases). Germline loops: CDR1 SGHNT, CDR2 YENEEA. This CDR3 comprises 11 residues. V gave up 3 bases and J gave up 10 bases, with 7 bases separating them. The CDR3 loop is CASSFRGEQFF. The CDR3 nucleotides read TGTGCCAGCAGCTTCCGGGGAGAGCAGTTCTTC.

CDR3 bases: TGTGCCAGCAGCCAAGACAGCGCGAGGAGCTGGCCCCAGCATTTT. Translating gives CASSQDSARSWPQHF. The chain couples TRBV3-1 (or the pseudogene TRBV3-2) to TRBJ1-5; the D is unclear. The CDR3 has 15 amino acids. Germline-derived CDR1 and CDR2 are LGHDT and YNNKEL (reference sequence). V lost 0 bases to trimming and J lost 9 bases, with 15 bases between them.

The J gene is TRBJ2-4, the V gene TRBV28; D is perhaps TRBD2 (5 bases). The ends were cut back, 7 bases at V and 8 bases at J, with 9 bases in the middle. The CDR3 consists of 11 residues. Per germline, CDR1 MDHEN and CDR2 SYDVKM. CDR3: CASTSQDIQYF. As DNA, the CDR3 is TGTGCCAGCACTAGCCAGGACATTCAGTACTTC.

This chain uses TRBV27 with TRBJ1-2; D is possibly TRBD1 (5 bases). There are 14 residues in the CDR3. CDR1 MNHEY and CDR2 SMNVEV come from the germline V gene (reference sequence). V lost 0 bases and J 6 bases, leaving 11 bases between the germline ends. CDR3 nucleotides: TGTGCCAGCAGTTTATCGAGGGGAAGCGATGGCTACACCTTC. Amino acid sequence: CASSLSRGSDGYTF.

J is TRBJ2-2 and V is TRBV29-1; D possibly corresponds to TRBD2 (5 bases). Germline lookup yields CDR1 SQVTM and CDR2 ANQGSEA. V lost 4 bases to trimming and J lost 3 bases, with 12 bases between them. The CDR3 covers 14 residues. CDR3 nucleotides: TGCAGCGTTGGAGGGCAGGCCTACACCGGGGAGCTGTTTTTT. Encoded protein: CSVGGQAYTGELFF.

In the case of this clone: A read error may account for a junction end that differs from germline. The chain employs TRBV6-5 and TRBJ2-7; D unclear. The germline V gene encodes CDR1 MNHEY and CDR2 SVGAGI. The CDR3 is 14 amino acids. As DNA, the CDR3 is TGTGCCAGCAGTTACTCGAGTACGGTCCCAGAAGGCAACTTC. It encodes CASSYSSTVPEGNF.

The chain is built from TRBV5-5 and TRBJ2-7; 10 nucleotides match TRBD2. Germline V gives CDR1 SGHKS, CDR2 YYEKEE (reference sequence). The trim removed 2 bases at V and 5 bases at J, leaving 7 bases unmatched. The CDR3 is made up of 15 amino acids. The CDR3 sequence: CASSFLAGERHEQYF. The CDR3 DNA is TGTGCCAGCAGCTTCCTAGCGGGGGAACGCCACGAGCAGTACTTC. The full variable domain, with the rest looked up from reference TRBV5-5 and TRBJ2-7, is DAGVTQSPTHLIKTRGQQVTLRCSPISGHKSVSWYQQVLGQGPQFIFQYYEKEERGRGNFPDRFSARQFPNYSSELNVNALLLGDSALYLCASSFLAGERHEQYFGPGTRLTVT.

The genes are TRBV12-3 or TRBV12-4 and TRBJ2-7; maybe TRBD1 (6 bases). V was cut by 2 bases and J by 3 bases, with 8 bases left in between. CDR3 length: 13 amino acids. The CDR3 sequence is CASSLQGNYEQYF. CDR3 nucleotides: TGTGCCAGCAGTTTACAGGGGAACTACGAGCAGTACTTC.

V gene TRBV5-1 combines with J gene TRBJ2-7; possibly TRBD2 for D (5 bases). V was cut by 4 bases and J by 0 bases, with 5 bases left in between. Germline V gene sequence: CDR1 SGHRS, CDR2 YFSETQ. The CDR3 is 12 amino acids. The CDR3 DNA is TGCGCCAGCAGCCGGGACTCCTACGAGCAGTACTTC. It codes for CASSRDSYEQYF.

The chain uses TRBV21-1 and TRBJ1-2; TRBD1, the table's D call, was not compared with the DNA. TRBV21-1 is a recognized pseudogene. CDR3 length: 16 amino acids. The CDR3 loop is CASPQGEISSRYGYTF. CDR3 in DNA: TGTGCCAGCCCCCAAGGTGAGATCTCCTCCAGGTATGGCTACACCTTC.

V gene TRBV6-5 combines with J gene TRBJ1-2; TRBD1 might be the D (5 bases). CDR3 length equals 14 residues. The germline CDR1 and CDR2 sequences are MNHEY and SVGAGI. V was shortened by 2 bases and J by 2 bases, with 9 bases between the two germline ends. DNA for the CDR3: TGTGCCAGCAGTTACCGATGGGGGAACTATGGCTACACCTTC. Protein sequence: CASSYRWGNYGYTF.

The chain combines TRBV10-3 with TRBJ1-6; no clear D. Trimming shortened V by 6 bases and J by 7 bases, and 10 bases separated the two germline ends. The CDR3 is 13 amino acids. Germline CDR1 and CDR2: ENHRY and SYGVKD. CDR3: CAISERLNSPLHF. The CDR3 nucleotides read TGTGCCATCAGCGAGCGGCTGAATTCACCCCTCCACTTT.

The chain joins TRBV2 to TRBJ2-5; D remains unclear. The CDR3 covers 12 residues. CDR1 is SNHLY, CDR2 FYNNEI, per germline. V dropped 0 bases and J dropped 4 bases, with 3 bases sitting between them. As DNA, the CDR3 is TGTGCCAGCAGTGAAGCGGGAGAGACCCAGTACTTC. This codes for CASSEAGETQYF. Full variable domain (outside the CDR3, taken from reference TRBV2 and TRBJ2-5): EPEVTQTPSHQVTQMGQEVILRCVPISNHLYFYWYRQILGQKVEFLVSFYNNEISEKSEIFDDQFSVERPDGSNFTLKIRSTKLEDSAMYFCASSEAGETQYFGPGTRLLVL.

The chain carries TRBV7-2 and TRBJ1-6; perhaps TRBD1 as D (5 bases). V lost 5 bases, J lost 7 bases, and 12 bases lay in between. This CDR3 has 14 residues. Germline V gene data show CDR1 as SGHTA and CDR2 as FQGNSA. CDR3 amino acids: CASSRAGWNSPLHF. The CDR3 DNA is TGTGCCAGCAGCCGTGCAGGGTGGAATTCACCCCTCCACTTT.

The rearrangement joins TRBV6-1 to TRBJ1-2; 7 bases map to TRBD1. V lost 2 bases and J lost 4; bases outside the gene matches: 7. CDR3 length: 15 amino acids. Germline loops: CDR1 MNHNS, CDR2 SASEGT. CDR3: CASSETRQGVYGYTF. The CDR3 DNA reads TGTGCCAGCAGTGAAACCCGACAGGGTGTCTATGGCTACACCTTC.